This T cell receptor beta chain originates from a study of post-analysis software for immune sequencing data (dated by TCRdb to the mid-2010s). Study-wide context: Relapsing-remitting, secondary progressive and progressive-relapsing multiple sclerosis were recorded as disease courses, and subtype annotation was lacking for some patients. The patient repertoires were set against about 12 previously published healthy control repertoires from donors whose ages ranged from about 6 to 25 years. A subset of samples was prepared in parallel using single-end sample barcoding, then pooled and co-amplified after Illumina adapter ligation.

Library creation used PCR. Sequencing was carried out with an Illumina HiSeq 2500. To reduce PCR and sequencing biases, unique molecular identifiers were built into the TCR beta cDNA libraries. Approximately 500,000 cDNA molecules were obtained for every 1 to 10 million input T cells, so each molecule roughly corresponded to one T cell. Patient libraries were prepared and sequenced with the same protocol used for the earlier healthy control dataset. Within a given batch, samples were prepared together, multiplexed and sequenced on the same HiSeq lane. Per the authors' processing: MIGEC handled the raw barcoded reads, throwing out single-read molecular identifier groups before consensus assembly and CDR3 extraction. VDJtools was used for post-analysis of the clonotype tables, and diversity was normalized by down-sampling every dataset to the size of the smallest sample. In repertoire overlap clustering, CDR3 amino acid sequences, but not nucleotide sequences, were matched to correct batch-related cross-sample contamination. In TCRdb, the public reads were trimmed at Q25 with fastp and aligned with MiXCR, with productive beta chains retained. When rows share a CDR3 protein, they turn into one entry using the most common DNA and genes. These V and J calls derive from TCRdb rather than the authors' analysis. In all, the sample holds some 370,000 distinct CDR3 sequences, and about a third of those were seen once. The top ten constitute under 15% of the sample.

To demonstrate the VDJtools post-analysis software, the study profiled TCR beta repertoires from the peripheral blood of 10 to 15 young patients with multiple sclerosis. The multiple sclerosis patients were children and adolescents between roughly 6 and 16 years of age. V has 1 base trimmed and J has 4 bases trimmed; junction bases matching no gene number 0. The CDR3 holds 14 amino acids from the cysteine to the phenylalanine. CDR3 DNA is the only sequence kept; it has 42 bases, read in frame from the first base. Reading the germline V gene gives CDR1 LGHNA and CDR2 YNFKEQ. The research as a whole found: The control group was slightly older than the multiple sclerosis patient group. Normalized Chao1 diversity was significantly lower in multiple sclerosis patients than controls, suggesting substantial peripheral T-cell clonal expansion. About 5 TRBV segments, including TRBV5-6, TRBV5-1 and TRBV20-1, were significantly more frequent in patients than controls. Direct clustering with F measure showed strong co-clustering of samples prepared in the same batch, prompting a batch-effect correction.

In this sample, this clonotype turned up many times. The target of this receptor is not known. Per-base qualities were not stored, and no clone one base away is much larger. The source material was blood. The sequence was obtained from a girl under 18 with multiple sclerosis. The V and J genes are TRBV4-2 and TRBJ2-3; 9 bases in the junction line up with TRBD2. The CDR3 corresponds to CASSQGTSADTQYF. The DNA sequence reads TGTGCCAGCAGCCAAGGGACTAGCGCAGATACGCAGTATTTT.